The 18 T cell receptor beta chains in this list originate from one sample, sequenced in a study of long-term antiretroviral therapy in people with HIV. Sequencing relied on immunoSEQ assay v3.0, run at survey level. Assay used: immunoSEQ multiplex PCR; TCRdb lists only in-frame clones, some missing. Of over 30,000 clones in the sample, 60% to 85% were seen once. Material: unsorted PBMCs, obtained 2 years after starting antiretroviral therapy. These receptors all come from a woman aged 50 to 65 with HIV.

The chain combines TRBV7-2 with TRBJ2-1; D is uncertain. This CDR3 spans 11 amino acids. Trimming removed 1 base at V and 9 bases at J, with 4 bases between. The germline V gene encodes CDR1 SGHTA and CDR2 FQGNSA. The CDR3 DNA follows: TGTGCCAGCAGCTTAGGGAGTGAGCAGTTCTTC. Translating it yields CASSLGSEQFF.

The genes are TRBV6-5 and TRBJ2-3; TRBD1 might be the D (6 bases). The V end lost 8 bases, the J end lost 12 bases, and 21 bases lay between the germline ends. In germline, CDR1 is MNHEY, CDR2 SVGAGI. The length of the CDR3 is 13 residues. The CDR3 loop reads CASAVSRRDNQYF. DNA of the CDR3: TGTGCCAGCGCAGTAAGTCGTAGGGACAACCAGTATTTT.

This clone was counted only a few times. V is TRBV28 and J is TRBJ2-7; 8 positions match TRBD1. Trimming removed 7 bases from V and 3 bases from J; junction bases left unmatched: 5. Germline CDR1 and CDR2: MDHEN and SYDVKM. The CDR3 loop spans 13 amino acids. As DNA, the CDR3 is TGTGCCAGCACCCCACAGGGGGTCTACGAGCAGTACTTC. Translating it yields CASTPQGVYEQYF.

J is TRBJ2-7 and V is TRBV6-5; 9 positions agree with TRBD2. Germline V lookup: CDR1 MNHEY, CDR2 SVGAGI. V lost 8 bases, J lost 2 bases, and 10 bases stayed unmatched. The CDR3 spans 15 residues. CDR3 amino acids: CASSSPSGVTYEQYF. CDR3 nucleotides: TGTGCCAGCTCCTCTCCTAGCGGGGTTACCTACGAGCAGTACTTC.

The chain carries TRBV5-1 and TRBJ2-3; D unclear. Trimming stripped 0 bases from V and 3 bases from J, with 8 bases between. The CDR3 is 14 residues long. CDR1 and CDR2 from the germline V gene are SGHRS and YFSETQ. In DNA, the CDR3 is TGCGCCAGCAGCTTGGAGCAGCAGACAGATACGCAGTATTTT. Translated, it gives CASSLEQQTDTQYF. Using reference TRBV5-1 and TRBJ2-3 for the parts outside the CDR3, the full variable domain is KAGVTQTPRYLIKTRGQQVTLSCSPISGHRSVSWYQQTPGQGLQFLFEYFSETQRNKGNFPGRFSGRQFSNSRSEMNVSTLELGDSALYLCASSLEQQTDTQYFGPGTRLTVL.

This chain joins TRBV2 and TRBJ1-4; TRBD1 agrees at 7 bases. Germline V lookup: CDR1 SNHLY, CDR2 FYNNEI. J was trimmed by 0 bases and V by 4 bases; bases with no gene match: 2. CDR3 length: 15 amino acids. The CDR3 nucleotides are TGTGCCAGCAGTGTACAGGGGACAACTAATGAAAAACTGTTTTTT. As protein: CASSVQGTTNEKLFF.

The V call is TRBV11-2, the J call TRBJ2-3; 13 bases agree with TRBD2. This CDR3 comprises 17 residues. From germline, CDR1 is SGHAT and CDR2 FQNNGV. J lost 4 bases, V lost 4 bases, and 8 bases had no gene match. The CDR3 here is CASSSQGLAGLSDTQYF. CDR3 bases: TGTGCCAGCAGCTCACAGGGACTAGCGGGGCTCTCAGATACGCAGTATTTT.

The V call is TRBV27, the J call TRBJ2-3; 10 bases match TRBD2. The CDR3 length is 18 residues. Germline lookup yields CDR1 MNHEY and CDR2 SMNVEV (reference sequence). The V and J ends lost 3 bases and 2 bases, in that order; junction bases with no gene match: 11. As DNA, the CDR3 is TGTGCCAGCAGTTTGGTCCCCATAGCGGGGGGAAACACAGATACGCAGTATTTT. This codes for CASSLVPIAGGNTDTQYF.

This sequence joins TRBV29-1 and TRBJ2-2; a possible D gene is TRBD1 (6 bases). This CDR3 is built from 14 residues. The germline V gene has CDR1 SQVTM and CDR2 ANQGSEA. V was trimmed by 4 bases and J by 5 bases, leaving 14 bases between them. The CDR3 sequence: CSVVTQGKTGELFF. The CDR3 region has the DNA TGCAGCGTTGTTACGCAGGGGAAAACCGGGGAGCTGTTTTTT.

The CDR3 DNA sequence: TGCGCCAGCAGCCAAGACGGTAGCGGGGGTGCCCTTAGGGCCAACGTCCTGACTTTC. It is translated as CASSQDGSGGALRANVLTF. The gene calls are TRBV4-1 and TRBJ2-6; 9 bases agree with TRBD2. After removal of 0 bases from V and 5 bases from J, the junction contained 11 bases not matched to a gene. From germline, CDR1 is MGHRA and CDR2 YSYEKL. There are 19 residues in the CDR3.

The chain combines TRBV11-2 with TRBJ2-5, with 7 bases identical to TRBD2. The CDR3 has 14 amino acids. The V and J ends lost 5 bases and 5 bases, in that order; junction bases with no gene match: 8. Germline values: CDR1 SGHAT, CDR2 FQNNGV. The CDR3 loop is CASSLSGSKETQYF. The CDR3 DNA is TGTGCCAGCAGCCTTAGCGGGTCCAAGGAGACCCAGTACTTC. Full variable domain (remainder filled in from reference TRBV11-2 and TRBJ2-5): EAGVAQSPRYKIIEKRQSVAFWCNPISGHATLYWYQQILGQGPKLLIQFQNNGVVDDSQLPKDRFSAERLKGVDSTLKIQPAKLEDSAVYLCASSLSGSKETQYFGPGTRLLVL.

V usage is TRBV18 and J usage is TRBJ2-5; the D gene could be TRBD1 or TRBD2 (5 bases each). Germline-derived CDR1 and CDR2 are KGHSH and LQKENI. The CDR3 runs 14 residues. V was shortened by 4 bases and J by 4 bases, with 13 bases between the two germline ends. CDR3 sequence (DNA): TGTGCCAGCTCACGTTCGAGGGGTCGAGAGACCCAGTACTTC. Residues: CASSRSRGRETQYF.

The rearrangement links TRBV4-1 to TRBJ2-7, with D perhaps TRBD2 (5 bases). Germline assignment: CDR1 MGHRA and CDR2 YSYEKL. This CDR3 is 15 amino acids long. Trimming took off 0 bases at V and 2 bases at J, with 11 bases between the two ends. The CDR3 spells CASSQDHRRPYEQYV. Here the CDR3 DNA reads TGCGCCAGCAGCCAAGATCATAGGAGGCCCTACGAGCAGTACGTC.

This sequence joins TRBV6-6 and TRBJ2-7; D perhaps matches TRBD2 (6 bases). The CDR3 spans 16 residues. The germline V gene encodes CDR1 MNHNY and CDR2 SVGAGI (reference sequence). V was clipped by 0 bases and J by 3 bases, with 15 bases between them. In nucleotides, the CDR3 is TGTGCCAGCAGTTACTCGGGGGGTAAGAGTAGCTACGAGCAGTACTTC. This sequence encodes CASSYSGGKSSYEQYF.

The rearrangement joins TRBV5-6 to TRBJ2-5; 11 nucleotides line up with TRBD2. With 4 bases clipped from V and 1 base from J, the junction kept 3 bases outside the gene matches. CDR1 and CDR2 (germline): SGHDT, YYEEEE. The CDR3 runs to 15 residues. The CDR3 here is CASSQLAGVQETQYF. The DNA for the CDR3 is TGTGCCAGCAGCCAACTAGCGGGGGTCCAAGAGACCCAGTACTTC.

The gene calls are TRBV5-5 and TRBJ1-3; 7 nucleotides align to TRBD1. This CDR3 is 16 amino acids long. The trim removed 0 bases at V and 0 bases at J, leaving 3 bases unmatched. Germline V gene sequence: CDR1 SGHKS, CDR2 YYEKEE (reference sequence). This CDR3 reads CASSLGSGGSGNTIYF. CDR3 sequence (DNA): TGTGCCAGCAGCTTGGGGTCAGGGGGCTCTGGAAACACCATATATTTT.

The chain is built from TRBV7-6 and TRBJ2-5; unclear D gene. V was clipped by 4 bases and J by 4 bases, with 7 bases between them. The CDR3 sequence is 12 residues long. CDR1 SGHVS and CDR2 FNYEAQ come from the germline V gene. Here the CDR3 DNA reads TGTGCCAGCAGCTCAGGCCCAGAGACCCAGTACTTC. Translation: CASSSGPETQYF.

The V call is TRBV7-3, the J call TRBJ2-6; D not resolved. From germline, CDR1 is SGHTA and CDR2 FQGTGA. CDR3 size: 14 residues. The V gene lost 5 bases and the J gene lost 1 base, with 6 bases spanning the gap. CDR3 DNA sequence: TGTGCCAGCAGCGTCGAATCTGGGGCCAACGTCCTGACTTTC. Amino acids: CASSVESGANVLTF.